These T cell receptor beta chains were read from a single sample in a study of cytomegalovirus exposure and HLA in healthy donors. Assay: immunoSEQ multiplex PCR; the TCRdb copy retains only in-frame clones and omits some. Of 90,000 to 120,000 clones listed, around 79% are singletons. The sequenced sample consisted of PBMCs. These receptors were obtained from a man aged 55 to 69 in good health and CMV-seropositive. The CDR3 runs from the conserved cysteine through the conserved F or W. Fields, in order: D gene, V gene, J gene, clone size, CDR3 DNA, CDR3 protein. The D gene is left open where the match is weak. A clone size is listed for some rows: how often the clone was seen (once, few, many), or a class if it is expanded.

>TRBD1|TRBV18|TRBJ1-2|-
TGTGCCAGCTCCCCAACCGGGACAGCGAACTATGGCTACACCTTC
CASSPTGTANYGYTF
>-|TRBV7-2|TRBJ1-6|-
TGTGCCAGCAGCTTAATAGGGGGGGATTCACCCCTCCACTTT
CASSLIGGDSPLHF
>-|TRBV11-2|TRBJ2-2|-
TGTGCCAGCAGCTTCCAGGCGAACACCGGGGAGCTGTTTTTT
CASSFQANTGELFF
>-|TRBV6-6|TRBJ1-1|few
TGTGCCAGCAGACATACAGGGACGAACACTGAAGCTTTCTTT
CASRHTGTNTEAFF
>TRBD1|TRBV19|TRBJ1-5|-
TGTGCCAGTAGTACGACAGGGGGGGGATATAGCAATCAGCCCCAGCATTTT
CASSTTGGGYSNQPQHF
>-|TRBV6-6|TRBJ1-2|-
TGTGCCAGCAGTTACGGGGGGGCTCGGAATGGCTACACCTTC
CASSYGGARNGYTF
>TRBD2|TRBV5-1|TRBJ2-1|few
TGCGCCAGCAGCACCGGGACTAGCGGGACCAATGAGCAGTTCTTC
CASSTGTSGTNEQFF
>-|TRBV5-4|TRBJ1-1|-
TGTGCCAGCAGCGCGTCCCGGGATTTGAACACTGAAGCTTTCTTT
CASSASRDLNTEAFF
>TRBD1|TRBV6-1|TRBJ2-7|-
TGTGCGGCTGGGGACAGGGGCTACGAGCAGTACTTC
CAAGDRGYEQYF
>-|TRBV4-1|TRBJ2-5|-
TGCGCCAGCAGCCTAACACGAGACACCGAAGAGACCCAGTACTTC
CASSLTRDTEETQYF
>-|TRBV2|TRBJ2-7|-
TGTGCCAGCAGCGTCTTTGGGACGGGGGAAATTCAAGGAGACTACGAGCAGTACTTC
CASSVFGTGEIQGDYEQYF
>-|TRBV5-1|TRBJ1-1|once
TGCGCCAGCAGCTTGGTGGCAGGTAACACTGAAGCTTTCTTT
CASSLVAGNTEAFF
>-|TRBV5-1|TRBJ2-3|-
TGCGCCAGCAGCTTGGAGCCATCGTCCCGCACTAGCACAGATACGCAGTATTTT
CASSLEPSSRTSTDTQYF
>-|TRBV11-2|TRBJ2-5|-
TGTGCCAGCAGCTTAGTTAACTCTGAGACCCAGTACTTC
CASSLVNSETQYF
>-|TRBV5-6|TRBJ2-1|-
TGTGCCAGCAGCTCCACAGGGTTAAGGCTATCCTACAATGAGCAGTTCTTC
CASSSTGLRLSYNEQFF
>TRBD1|TRBV5-6|TRBJ2-1|-
TGTGCCAGCAGCTTCACAGGGGGCTACTACAATGAGCAGTTCTTC
CASSFTGGYYNEQFF
>TRBD2|TRBV7-9|TRBJ2-7|-
TGTGCCAGCAGCCTGCGGTCCAGGGGGAGCAGCGGGGGGGCCTACGAGCAGTACTTC
CASSLRSRGSSGGAYEQYF